These 17 T cell receptor beta chains originate from one sample sequenced in a study of shared clonotypes between healthy human individuals. Profiled with immunoSEQ multiplex PCR; TCRdb holds only in-frame clones, not every one. Among hundreds of thousands of clones, 90% to 98% were seen once, and the ten largest hold more than 0.3%. Material: memory CD8+ T cells sorted from blood. The subset here: CD45RO+ cells pooled with CCR7-negative TemRA cells. The receptors were gathered from a man aged 25 to 40 in good health.

CDR3 coding DNA: TGTGCCAGCAGCTTAGGGATTGTGGGGTCCTATGGCTACACCTTC. It translates to CASSLGIVGSYGYTF. The rearrangement uses TRBV11-2 and TRBJ1-2; D is unclear. There are 15 residues in the CDR3. V was trimmed by 1 base and J by 4 bases, leaving 13 bases between them. Germline values: CDR1 SGHAT, CDR2 FQNNGV.

The chain combines TRBV4-2 with TRBJ2-7; no definite D call. V lost 1 base to trimming and J lost 1 base, with 5 bases between them. Germline CDR1 LGHNA, CDR2 YNFKEQ. The CDR3 is 13 amino acids. The CDR3 sequence: CASSQVFSYEQYF. The CDR3 nucleotides read TGTGCCAGCAGCCAAGTCTTTTCCTACGAGCAGTACTTC.

As concerns this clone: One end of the junction fails to match germline, which may point to a read error. The rearrangement uses TRBV5-3 and TRBJ2-7, with unresolved D. TRBV5-3 is given ORF status, its function remaining uncertain. There are 10 residues in the CDR3. CDR3 bases: TGTGCCAGAAGCTCCCACGAGCAGTACTTC. The encoded protein is CARSSHEQYF.

The chain's CDR3 is CASNSVGGANVLTF. The CDR3 nucleotides are TGTGCCAGTAACTCTGTAGGCGGGGCCAACGTCCTGACTTTC. This sequence joins TRBV19 and TRBJ2-6; no reliable D call. The CDR3 consists of 14 residues. Germline lookup yields CDR1 LNHDA and CDR2 SQIVND (reference sequence). V gave up 7 bases and J gave up 4 bases, with 11 bases separating them.

A note on this clone: Other DNA sequences in the sample encode the same CDR3. This rearrangement joins TRBV5-1 to TRBJ2-7; no clear D. The germline V gene encodes CDR1 SGHRS and CDR2 YFSETQ. V was clipped by 0 bases and J by 1 base, with 8 bases between them. This CDR3 is 14 amino acids long. CDR3 nucleotide sequence: TGCGCCAGCAGCTTGGCTGGGGTATCCTACGAGCAGTACTTC. The encoded protein is CASSLAGVSYEQYF.

The genes are TRBV2 and TRBJ1-5; D gene ambiguous. Per germline, CDR1 SNHLY and CDR2 FYNNEI. Trimming took 0 bases from V and 5 from J, leaving 8 bases between them. The CDR3 length is 14 residues. The CDR3 loop is CASSEAQADQPQHF. CDR3 in DNA: TGTGCCAGCAGTGAAGCGCAGGCTGATCAGCCCCAGCATTTT. The variable domain in full, completed from reference TRBV2 and TRBJ1-5, reads EPEVTQTPSHQVTQMGQEVILRCVPISNHLYFYWYRQILGQKVEFLVSFYNNEISEKSEIFDDQFSVERPDGSNFTLKIRSTKLEDSAMYFCASSEAQADQPQHFGDGTRLSIL.

The chain uses TRBV29-1 and TRBJ2-5, with 7 bases fitting TRBD2. Trimming at V came to 6 bases and at J to 1 base, leaving 5 bases not matched to a gene. CDR3 length: 13 amino acids. Germline CDR1 SQVTM, CDR2 ANQGSEA. In DNA, the CDR3 is TGCAGCGTCCGGACTAGGTTCCAAGAGACCCAGTACTTC. Residues: CSVRTRFQETQYF.

Only one count was recorded for this clone. This sequence joins TRBV28 and TRBJ2-7; D possibly matches TRBD1 or TRBD2 (5 bases each). The V gene's germline CDR1 is MDHEN and CDR2 SYDVKM. CDR3 length: 14 residues. V dropped 6 bases and J dropped 2 bases, with 14 bases sitting between them. CDR3 sequence (DNA): TGTGCCAGCAGCCTAAGGGACGGACCCTACGAGCAGTACTTC. This codes for CASSLRDGPYEQYF.

The J gene is TRBJ1-5, the V gene TRBV28, with D maybe TRBD1 (6 bases). The CDR3 sequence is 15 residues long. Per the germline V gene, CDR1 is MDHEN and CDR2 is SYDVKM. Trimming shortened V by 7 bases and J by 2 bases, and 15 bases separated the two germline ends. The CDR3 sequence is CASTPTGFRNQPQHF. CDR3 sequence (DNA): TGTGCCAGCACTCCCACAGGGTTTCGCAATCAGCCCCAGCATTTT.

The rearrangement uses TRBV19 and TRBJ2-1; D is ambiguous. Trimming stripped 6 bases from V and 6 bases from J, with 6 bases between. The germline gives CDR1 LNHDA, CDR2 SQIVND (reference sequence). The CDR3 is 11 amino acids. The CDR3 here is CASRKVNEQFF. As DNA, the CDR3 is TGTGCCAGTAGGAAGGTCAATGAGCAGTTCTTC. The whole variable domain, filled in from reference TRBV19 and TRBJ2-1, reads DGGITQSPKYLFRKEGQNVTLSCEQNLNHDAMYWYRQDPGQGLRLIYYSQIVNDFQKGDIAEGYSVSREKKESFPLTVTSAQKNPTAFYLCASRKVNEQFFGPGTRLTVL.

The chain is built from TRBV27 and TRBJ2-1; TRBD2 might be the D (6 bases). The V and J ends lost 5 bases and 9 bases respectively, with 17 bases between them. The CDR3 spans 14 residues. CDR1 MNHEY and CDR2 SMNVEV come from the germline V gene (reference sequence). This CDR3 is CASSLLRQEGEQFF. The CDR3 coding sequence is TGTGCCAGCAGTCTCCTCAGGCAGGAGGGTGAGCAGTTCTTC.

Concerning this clone: The same CDR3 also results from other DNA sequences found in this sample. The chain combines TRBV5-1 with TRBJ2-7; 10 bases align to TRBD2. With V trimmed by 5 bases and J by 2 bases, 4 bases remained unmatched. Germline V gene sequence: CDR1 SGHRS, CDR2 YFSETQ. This CDR3 contains 14 residues. The CDR3 DNA reads TGCGCCAGCAGTTTGCTAGCGGGAGCCTACGAGCAGTACTTC. Protein sequence: CASSLLAGAYEQYF.

This clone was observed once. J is TRBJ2-2 and V is TRBV27; D might be TRBD1 (5 bases). The CDR3 covers 15 residues. Deletions cut 6 bases from V and 2 bases from J, with 13 bases between. The V gene's germline CDR1 is MNHEY and CDR2 SMNVEV (reference sequence). The CDR3: CASRLDRLNTGELFF. The CDR3 region has the DNA TGTGCCAGCAGACTCGACAGACTCAACACCGGGGAGCTGTTTTTT.

This sequence joins TRBV18 and TRBJ2-1; no clear D. The CDR3 has 14 amino acids. CDR1 and CDR2 from the germline V gene are KGHSH and LQKENI. The V gene lost 3 bases and the J gene lost 0 bases, with 6 bases spanning the gap. The DNA of the CDR3 is TGTGCCAGCTCACCTACTGCCTCCTACAATGAGCAGTTCTTC. This sequence encodes CASSPTASYNEQFF.

This clone was observed a few times. The V and J genes are TRBV11-3 and TRBJ2-3, with D unclear. Germline lookup yields CDR1 SGHNT and CDR2 YENEEA. The CDR3 length is 12 residues. The ends were cut back, 1 base at V and 5 bases at J, with 4 bases in the middle. CDR3 residues: CASSLAGDTQYF. CDR3 sequence (DNA): TGTGCCAGCAGCTTAGCGGGAGATACGCAGTATTTT.

J is TRBJ2-7 and V is TRBV10-2; D is ambiguous. The CDR3 is 13 amino acids. The V end lost 2 bases, the J end lost 0 bases, and 5 bases lay between the germline ends. The germline CDR1 and CDR2 sequences are WSHSY and SAAADI. CDR3 nucleotides: TGCGCCAGCAGTGAGGTCCTCTCCTACGAGCAGTACTTC. It translates to CASSEVLSYEQYF.

The V and J genes are TRBV30 and TRBJ2-5, with TRBD2 identical over 12 bases. CDR3 length: 15 amino acids. Losses at the gene ends were 3 bases for V and 7 bases for J; bases not matched to a gene: 9. Germline assignment: CDR1 GTSNPN and CDR2 SVGIG (reference sequence). In nucleotides, the CDR3 is TGTGCCTGGAGCCTAGCGGGAGGGACCGGCGGGACCCAGTACTTC. This translates into CAWSLAGGTGGTQYF.